The 23 T cell receptor beta chains listed next were all sequenced from one sample in a study of tumor-infiltrating lymphocytes in primary liver carcinoma. From around 18-30 mg of unsorted bulk tissue, DNA and RNA were co-extracted together. A constant-region primer served to make TCR beta cDNA from around 500 ng total RNA. Library construction for TCR beta comprised three nested multiplex PCR rounds performed with slightly modified ARM-PCR. Use of TRBV1-TRBV30 forward primers with a C-beta reverse primer characterized the first two PCR rounds, which lasted roughly 9 cycles each. From the multiplex PCR reads, TCRdb called clonotypes with MiXCR, one entry per CDR3 protein. The sample yields 65,000 to 90,000 distinct CDR3 sequences, 72% seen once. The sequenced material came from liver tumor tissue from sampling region 1. Subset defined: tumor region T1, superior pole. The origin of the receptors is a man aged 40-49 years with primary liver carcinoma and hepatitis B virus infection.

The chain carries TRBV20-1 and TRBJ1-2; unclear D gene. The CDR3 consists of 12 residues. Germline loops: CDR1 DFQATT, CDR2 SNEGSKA (reference sequence). The V end was cut by 1 base, the J end by 8 bases, with 11 bases between. The CDR3 coding sequence is TGCAGTGCTAGAGTGGGAGGGTTCGGCTACACCTTC. This codes for CSARVGGFGYTF.

Of note for this clonotype: The CDR3 carries no conserved terminal phenylalanine or tryptophan, so it likely arises from a read error. This chain links TRBV11-2 with TRBJ2-5; D not resolved. The CDR3 contains 12 residues. Germline-derived CDR1 and CDR2 are SGHAT and FQNNGV. DNA of the CDR3: TGTGCCAGTAGCTTAGAGGTAAGGGCCCAGTACTAC. Translation gives CASSLEVRAQYY.

Concerning this clonotype: A junction end diverges from the germline sequence, so it may reflect a read error. The genes are TRBV30 and TRBJ1-3, with D maybe TRBD1 (5 bases). Germline CDR1 is GTSNPN and CDR2 is SVGIG (reference sequence). This CDR3 is built from 13 residues. The CDR3 region is CVWDPDDGNTIYF. The CDR3 nucleotides read TGTGTCTGGGACCCGGACGATGGAAACACCATATATTTT.

As for this clonotype: Compared with germline, one end of the junction differs, possibly owing to a read error. The DNA for the CDR3 is TGTACCAGCAGCTCCCTCTGGATAGCGGGAGTTAACAATGAGCAGTTCTTC. Protein: CTSSSLWIAGVNNEQFF. The chain combines TRBV7-9 with TRBJ2-1; 9 bases agree with TRBD2. The CDR3 spans 17 residues. Germline CDR1 SEHNR, CDR2 FQNEAQ (reference sequence).

Comment on this clonotype: The CDR3 does not end in the conserved phenylalanine or tryptophan, so this is likely a read error. The chain uses TRBV11-2 and TRBJ2-2; TRBD2 aligns across 13 bases. CDR3 length: 17 amino acids. The germline V gene has CDR1 SGHAT and CDR2 FQNNGV. CDR3 in amino acids: CASGLLAGGSGTGELFI. The CDR3 nucleotides are TGTGCCAGCGGCTTACTAGCGGGAGGGTCTGGCACCGGGGAGCTGTTTATT.

V and J are TRBV20-1 and TRBJ2-3; TRBD2 matches 9 bases. The CDR3 is made up of 16 amino acids. The junction had 18 bases not matched to a gene; V was cut back by 6 bases and J by 8 bases. The germline V gene has CDR1 DFQATT and CDR2 SNEGSKA (reference sequence). This CDR3 reads CSAPVIGPSGAGTQYF. The CDR3 nucleotides read TGCAGTGCCCCCGTAATAGGGCCTAGCGGGGCGGGTACGCAGTATTTT.

Notes on this clonotype: It may be a read error: a sequence one base away is much more abundant. This rearrangement joins TRBV28 to TRBJ2-7; 7 bases line up with TRBD2. Looked up from germline, CDR1 is MDHEN and CDR2 is SYDVKM. There are 12 residues in the CDR3. This CDR3 reads CASSFGGREQCF. DNA of the CDR3: TGTGCCAGCAGTTTCGGAGGGAGGGAGCAGTGCTTC.

Notes on this clonotype: This may stem from a read error, because a much larger clone lies one nucleotide away. This chain joins TRBV28 and TRBJ1-1; D is perhaps TRBD1 (5 bases). The ends were cut back, 6 bases at V and 2 bases at J, with 13 bases in the middle. This CDR3 has 14 amino acids. CDR1 and CDR2 (germline): MDHEN, SYDVKM. The chain's CDR3 is CASRETVTNTEAFF. The CDR3 nucleotides are TGTGCCAGCAGGGAGACAGTTACTAACACTGAAGCTTTCTTT.

The chain has TRBV6-1 and TRBJ2-1; 10 nucleotides line up with TRBD2. The CDR3 contains 15 residues. J was trimmed by 6 bases and V by 7 bases; bases with no gene match: 9. The V gene's germline CDR1 is MNHNS and CDR2 SASEGT. CDR3 residues: CASNEHASGGNEQFF. The DNA of the CDR3 is TGTGCCAGCAACGAACATGCTAGCGGGGGCAATGAGCAGTTCTTC.

On this clonotype itself: Lacking the conserved final phenylalanine or tryptophan, this CDR3 likely reflects a read error. The chain joins TRBV12-3 or TRBV12-4 to TRBJ1-1; 7 nucleotides match TRBD1. The CDR3 is 12 residues long. The V gene end was trimmed by 4 bases and the J gene end by 8 bases; junction bases not matched to a gene: 4. Here the CDR3 DNA reads TGTGCCAGCAGTTGGGGACAGAGGGAAGCTTTCATT. Encoded protein: CASSWGQREAFI.

V gene TRBV11-2 combines with J gene TRBJ2-1; the D gene is possibly TRBD2 (6 bases). The CDR3 has 18 amino acids. Per the germline V gene, CDR1 is SGHAT and CDR2 is FQNNGV. V gave up 10 bases and J gave up 5 bases, with 30 bases separating them. This chain's CDR3 is CANSFDPRRTGSHNEQFF. CDR3 in DNA: TGTGCCAACAGTTTTGACCCTAGGAGGACCGGGAGTCACAATGAGCAGTTCTTC.

This clonotype was counted many times. V is TRBV14 and J is TRBJ2-3, with 12 bases that match TRBD2. Germline V lookup: CDR1 SGHDN, CDR2 FVKESK. V trimming: 1 base; J trimming: 5 bases; junction bases outside the gene matches: 1. This CDR3 region has 15 residues. The CDR3 sequence is CASSQGTSGIDTQYF. The CDR3 region has the DNA TGTGCCAGCAGCCAAGGGACTAGCGGGATAGATACGCAGTATTTT.

In the case of this clonotype: An end of the junction differs from the germline gene, which may be a read error. The chain joins TRBV11-2 to TRBJ2-7; D is unclear. Germline V gives CDR1 SGHAT, CDR2 FQNNGV. The CDR3 has 14 residues. The DNA for the CDR3 is TGTGCCAGCAGCTTAGCTGACACTGTCTACGAGGAGTATTTC. Its protein product is CASSLADTVYEEYF.

In this sample, this clonotype turned up once. A read error may account for a junction end that differs from germline. J is TRBJ2-3 and V is TRBV7-9; either TRBD1 or TRBD2 may fit D (5 bases each). CDR3 size: 12 residues. CDR1 is SEHNR and CDR2 is FQNEAQ in the germline V gene (reference sequence). The DNA for the CDR3 is TGTGCCCGCAGCTCGGGACCAGATACGCAGTATTTT. It yields the protein CARSSGPDTQYF.

Concerning this clonotype: At one end the junction does not follow the germline gene, possibly because of a read error. The chain uses TRBV11-2 and TRBJ1-6; D remains unclear. CDR1 and CDR2 from the germline V gene are SGHAT and FQNNGV. The CDR3 length is 15 residues. CDR3 coding DNA: TGTGCCGGCAGCCGTAGTAGGCAGGTTAATTCACCCCTCCTCTTT. This encodes CAGSRSRQVNSPLLF. The full variable domain, rest sourced from reference TRBV11-2 and TRBJ1-6, is EAGVAQSPRYKIIEKRQSVAFWCNPISGHATLYWYQQILGQGPKLLIQFQNNGVVDDSQLPKDRFSAERLKGVDSTLKIQPAKLEDSAVYLCAGSRSRQVNSPLLFGNGTRLTVT.

This clonotype was recorded many times. The chain combines TRBV10-3 with TRBJ2-7, with D tentatively TRBD1 (6 bases). This CDR3 is built from 14 residues. Germline CDR1 and CDR2: ENHRY and SYGVKD. The ends were cut back, 4 bases at V and 5 bases at J, with 15 bases in the middle. The CDR3 nucleotides are TGTGCCATCAGTGCCAGGCAGGGGAAGCACGAGCAGTACTTC. Its translation: CAISARQGKHEQYF.

A remark on this clonotype: A much more abundant neighbour one base away suggests this may be a read error. The chain is built from TRBV12-3 or TRBV12-4 and TRBJ2-1; D ambiguous. The CDR3 runs to 13 residues. The CDR3 DNA follows: TGTGCCTGCAGACCCCAAGGGTACAATGGGCAGTTCTTC. Amino acid sequence: CACRPQGYNGQFF.

This sequence joins TRBV6-6 and TRBJ2-7; either TRBD1 or TRBD2 may fit D (5 bases each). This CDR3 is 12 amino acids long. In germline, CDR1 is MNHNY, CDR2 SVGAGI (reference sequence). V was shortened by 2 bases and J by 13 bases, with 15 bases between the two germline ends. This CDR3 is CASSYVGVEYYF. CDR3 nucleotide sequence: TGTGCCAGCAGTTACGTGGGGGTCGAGTACTACTTC.

A word on this clonotype: At one boundary the junction diverges from the germline segment, which might be a read error. The J gene is TRBJ1-1, the V gene TRBV11-3; D gene ambiguous. Germline-derived CDR1 and CDR2 are SGHNT and YENEEA. The CDR3 has 14 residues. The CDR3 reads CTSSLAGYDTEGFF. Here the CDR3 DNA reads TGTACCAGCAGCTTAGCGGGGTATGACACTGAAGGTTTCTTT.

Comments on this clonotype: Because the CDR3 is missing its conserved closing phenylalanine or tryptophan, this is likely a read error. The chain couples TRBV30 to TRBJ1-1; D gene unclear. CDR3 length equals 13 residues. The germline V gene has CDR1 GTSNPN and CDR2 SVGIG (reference sequence). Deletions cut 0 bases from V and 5 bases from J, with 10 bases between. CDR3: CAWSVYSGTEAFS. In nucleotides, the CDR3 is TGTGCCTGGAGTGTATACTCTGGGACTGAAGCTTTCTCT.

A word on this clonotype: At one boundary the junction diverges from the germline segment, which might be a read error. The chain employs TRBV7-8 and TRBJ2-2; possibly TRBD2 for D (5 bases). Germline V gives CDR1 SGHVS, CDR2 FQNEAQ. This CDR3 is 14 amino acids long. CDR3 nucleotide sequence: TGTGTCAGCAGCTTGTCCGGCCAAACCGGGGAGCAGTTTTTT. This gives the protein CVSSLSGQTGEQFF.

This clonotype was seen just once. The conserved phenylalanine or tryptophan normally closing the CDR3 is absent here, so this likely arose from a read error. This chain connects TRBV5-8 to TRBJ1-5; a possible D gene is TRBD1 (5 bases). This CDR3 is 16 amino acids long. From germline, CDR1 is SGHTS and CDR2 YDEGEE. This chain's CDR3 is CASNLKGTSLNQPQHY. CDR3 coding DNA: TGTGCCAGCAACTTGAAGGGGACCAGCCTCAATCAGCCCCAGCATTAT.

Concerning this clonotype: Because the CDR3 is missing its conserved closing phenylalanine or tryptophan, this is likely a read error. The chain links TRBV29-1 to TRBJ1-1; D unresolved. This CDR3 has 13 residues. Germline V CDR1 and CDR2: SQVTM, ANQGSEA. V lost 1 base and J lost 11, with 17 bases in between. This CDR3 is CSVEGFGLNTAFL. For the CDR3, the DNA is TGCAGCGTTGAAGGGTTTGGTCTTAACACCGCTTTCCTT.